These 18 T cell receptor beta chains were sequenced from one sample in a study of cytomegalovirus exposure and HLA in healthy donors. Vbeta (60) and Jbeta (13) primers were used in the PCR. Some clones are missing from TCRdb's copy, which holds only in-frame ones; the method was immunoSEQ multiplex PCR. The sample yields roughly 200,000 clones, around 79% seen once. Source material: PBMCs. The receptors were sampled from a woman aged 30 to 39 in good health and CMV-seropositive.

The gene calls are TRBV10-3 and TRBJ2-2; D gene uncertain. V was trimmed by 6 bases and J by 4 bases, leaving 12 bases between them. There are 14 residues in the CDR3. Germline CDR1 and CDR2: ENHRY and SYGVKD. This chain's CDR3 is CAIRKSGGTGELFF. CDR3 DNA sequence: TGTGCCATCAGGAAGAGTGGCGGCACCGGGGAGCTGTTTTTT.

The chain employs TRBV4-3 and TRBJ2-3, with D perhaps matching TRBD1 (5 bases). Germline CDR1 and CDR2: LGHNA and YSLEER. CDR3 length: 16 residues. Deletions cut 0 bases from V and 5 bases from J, with 15 bases between. For the CDR3, the DNA is TGCGCCAGCAGCCAAGATTATAAGGGGCATGGAGATACGCAGTATTTT. Translating gives CASSQDYKGHGDTQYF.

This clone was counted a single time. The chain employs TRBV6-5 and TRBJ2-7; TRBD2 agrees at 8 bases. J gave up 3 bases and V 0 bases, and 4 bases lay outside the gene matches. Germline V gives CDR1 MNHEY, CDR2 SVGAGI. The length of the CDR3 is 15 residues. CDR3 in amino acids: CASSYSGTSFYEQYF. DNA of the CDR3: TGTGCCAGCAGTTACTCGGGGACTAGTTTCTACGAGCAGTACTTC.

The V call is TRBV5-1, the J call TRBJ2-3; no firm D call. V lost 4 bases and J 1 base, leaving 13 bases between the germline ends. Germline V gene lookup returns CDR1 SGHRS and CDR2 YFSETQ. CDR3 length: 15 residues. The DNA for the CDR3 is TGCGCCAGCAGCGTCGAACAGCCGCGCACAGATACGCAGTATTTT. Encoded protein: CASSVEQPRTDTQYF.

The gene calls are TRBV30 and TRBJ2-7; 9 bases fit TRBD1. Germline loops: CDR1 GTSNPN, CDR2 SVGIG (reference sequence). V dropped 2 bases and J dropped 2; count of bases not matched to a gene: 4. The CDR3 sequence is 14 residues long. CDR3 bases: TGTGCCTGGAGTCCGGGACAGGGAACCTACGAGCAGTACTTC. Translated: CAWSPGQGTYEQYF.

This chain links TRBV19 with TRBJ2-1; TRBD2 matches 9 bases. Germline values: CDR1 LNHDA, CDR2 SQIVND (reference sequence). The CDR3 spans 19 residues. The ends lost 7 bases at V and 9 bases at J; junction bases unmatched: 25. The CDR3 nucleotides are TGTGCCAGTACCGGCGGGGGGAGAGTAGCGGGAGAATTTGCCCCTGAGCAGTTCTTC. Its protein product is CASTGGGRVAGEFAPEQFF. Full variable domain (outside the CDR3, taken from reference TRBV19 and TRBJ2-1): DGGITQSPKYLFRKEGQNVTLSCEQNLNHDAMYWYRQDPGQGLRLIYYSQIVNDFQKGDIAEGYSVSREKKESFPLTVTSAQKNPTAFYLCASTGGGRVAGEFAPEQFFGPGTRLTVL.

This chain uses TRBV7-2 with TRBJ2-7, with D possibly matching TRBD2 (6 bases). V was pared by 0 bases and J by 2 bases, with 14 bases between. CDR3 length: 16 residues. Germline V gene sequence: CDR1 SGHTA, CDR2 FQGNSA. CDR3 protein: CASSLAFNRGTYEQYF. The CDR3 DNA follows: TGTGCCAGCAGCTTAGCGTTTAATCGGGGGACCTACGAGCAGTACTTC.

The J gene is TRBJ1-2, the V gene TRBV4-3; TRBD1 agrees at 8 bases. From germline, CDR1 is LGHNA and CDR2 YSLEER. There are 17 residues in the CDR3. With V trimmed by 1 base and J by 5 bases, 12 bases remained unmatched. This CDR3 reads CASSQGTGDRGPYGYTF. The CDR3 DNA is TGCGCCAGCAGCCAAGGCACGGGTGACAGGGGACCGTATGGCTACACCTTC.

The J gene is TRBJ2-3, the V gene TRBV5-4; D gene ambiguous. This CDR3 has 17 residues. Germline CDR1 SGHNT, CDR2 YYREEE (reference sequence). The germline V and J ends were trimmed by 4 bases and 4 bases, with 22 bases remaining between them. The CDR3 region has the DNA TGTGCCAGCAGCCGACTCGTTAATAGTGGTGGCGCAGATACGCAGTATTTT. It encodes CASSRLVNSGGADTQYF.

The chain combines TRBV19 with TRBJ2-1; 11 bases are a match to TRBD2. The CDR3 has 17 residues. Germline values: CDR1 LNHDA, CDR2 SQIVND (reference sequence). The V gene end was trimmed by 3 bases and the J gene end by 6 bases; junction bases not matched to a gene: 10. This chain's CDR3 is CASSILGKLAGANEQFF. In DNA form, the CDR3 reads TGTGCCAGTAGTATTTTAGGGAAACTAGCGGGGGCCAATGAGCAGTTCTTC. Using reference TRBV19 and TRBJ2-1 for the parts outside the CDR3, the full variable domain is DGGITQSPKYLFRKEGQNVTLSCEQNLNHDAMYWYRQDPGQGLRLIYYSQIVNDFQKGDIAEGYSVSREKKESFPLTVTSAQKNPTAFYLCASSILGKLAGANEQFFGPGTRLTVL.

This chain joins TRBV7-6 and TRBJ2-1; a possible D gene is TRBD2 (5 bases). V gave up 2 bases and J gave up 12 bases, with 11 bases separating them. Germline V CDR1 and CDR2: SGHVS, FNYEAQ. This CDR3 comprises 12 residues. CDR3 DNA: TGTGCCAGCAGCTTATGGCGGGCCCGGCAGTTCTTC. This sequence encodes CASSLWRARQFF.

This clone turned up a few times. V usage is TRBV19 and J usage is TRBJ2-6, with D perhaps matching TRBD1 (5 bases). The germline gives CDR1 LNHDA, CDR2 SQIVND (reference sequence). The CDR3 covers 16 residues. The V gene lost 7 bases and the J gene lost 0 bases, with 13 bases spanning the gap. The CDR3 DNA is TGTGCCAGTATAGGGGCCCTATACTCTGGGGCCAACGTCCTGACTTTC. It is translated as CASIGALYSGANVLTF. The full variable domain, with the rest looked up from reference TRBV19 and TRBJ2-6, is DGGITQSPKYLFRKEGQNVTLSCEQNLNHDAMYWYRQDPGQGLRLIYYSQIVNDFQKGDIAEGYSVSREKKESFPLTVTSAQKNPTAFYLCASIGALYSGANVLTFGAGSRLTVL.

This sequence joins TRBV4-1 and TRBJ2-1; tentatively, D is TRBD1 (5 bases). The V and J ends lost 4 bases and 9 bases respectively, with 13 bases between them. The CDR3 spans 13 residues. Looked up from germline, CDR1 is MGHRA and CDR2 is YSYEKL. CDR3: CASSLGPSPEQFF. CDR3 DNA: TGCGCCAGCAGCCTGGGGCCCTCCCCTGAGCAGTTCTTC.

V gene TRBV4-1 combines with J gene TRBJ2-7, with D possibly TRBD2 on 6 matching bases. Germline V gives CDR1 MGHRA, CDR2 YSYEKL. Trimming took 10 bases from V and 3 from J, leaving 22 bases between them. CDR3 length: 15 residues. The CDR3 loop reads CANTHGSGPLYEQYF. DNA for the CDR3: TGCGCCAACACCCATGGAAGCGGGCCCCTCTACGAGCAGTACTTC.

The CDR3, as DNA: TGTGCCAGCAGCTTGTTTACTAGCGGGGGATTCTCCTACGAGCAGTACTTC. Protein product: CASSLFTSGGFSYEQYF. This chain connects TRBV5-8 to TRBJ2-7; 11 positions match TRBD2. This CDR3 contains 17 residues. From germline, CDR1 is SGHTS and CDR2 YDEGEE. The J segment lost 0 bases and the V segment lost 1 base, leaving 6 bases of the junction unmatched.

This chain joins TRBV2 and TRBJ1-2; 7 bases line up with TRBD1. This CDR3 is built from 14 residues. V shed 4 bases, J shed 2 bases, and the junction held 4 bases outside the gene matches. Germline CDR1 and CDR2: SNHLY and FYNNEI. In nucleotides, the CDR3 is TGTGCCAGCAGTGCGGGACAGCTCAACTATGGCTACACCTTC. It codes for CASSAGQLNYGYTF.

This clone was observed a few times. The V gene is TRBV30, the J gene TRBJ2-3, with 9 bases aligning to TRBD2. CDR1 GTSNPN and CDR2 SVGIG come from the germline V gene (reference sequence). V was clipped by 4 bases and J by 4 bases; unmatched bases: 15. The CDR3 has 17 amino acids. The CDR3 loop reads CAWTLSTGTSSADTQYF. The CDR3 nucleotides read TGTGCCTGGACCCTCAGCACCGGGACTAGCTCCGCAGATACGCAGTATTTT.

The J gene is TRBJ1-1, the V gene TRBV19, with D perhaps TRBD1 (6 bases). Germline assignment: CDR1 LNHDA and CDR2 SQIVND (reference sequence). Trimming removed 4 bases at V and 3 bases at J, with 21 bases between. The CDR3 loop spans 17 amino acids. CDR3 amino acids: CASSNQPGHPTDTEAFF. CDR3 nucleotide sequence: TGTGCCAGTAGTAACCAGCCGGGACACCCAACGGACACTGAAGCTTTCTTT. The complete variable domain, with remaining parts taken from reference TRBV19 and TRBJ1-1, reads DGGITQSPKYLFRKEGQNVTLSCEQNLNHDAMYWYRQDPGQGLRLIYYSQIVNDFQKGDIAEGYSVSREKKESFPLTVTSAQKNPTAFYLCASSNQPGHPTDTEAFFGQGTRLTVV.